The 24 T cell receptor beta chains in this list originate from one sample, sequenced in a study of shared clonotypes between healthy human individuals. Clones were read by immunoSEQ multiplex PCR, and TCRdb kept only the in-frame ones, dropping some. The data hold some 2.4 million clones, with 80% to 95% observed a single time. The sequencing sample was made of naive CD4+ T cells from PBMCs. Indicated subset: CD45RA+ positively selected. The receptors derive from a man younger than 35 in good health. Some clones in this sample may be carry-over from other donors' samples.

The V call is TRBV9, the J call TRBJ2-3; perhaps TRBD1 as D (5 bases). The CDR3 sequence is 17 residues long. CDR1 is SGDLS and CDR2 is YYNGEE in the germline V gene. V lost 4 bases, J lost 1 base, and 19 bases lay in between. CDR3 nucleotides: TGTGCCAGCAGCCCGAGCTGGACATCCAAGGGCACAGATACGCAGTATTTT. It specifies CASSPSWTSKGTDTQYF.

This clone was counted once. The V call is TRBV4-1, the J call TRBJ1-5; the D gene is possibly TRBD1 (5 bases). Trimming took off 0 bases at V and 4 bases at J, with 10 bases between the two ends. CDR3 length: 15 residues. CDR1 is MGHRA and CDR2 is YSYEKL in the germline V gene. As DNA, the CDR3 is TGCGCCAGCAGCCAAGACTGGCAGGGTAATCAGCCCCAGCATTTT. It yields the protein CASSQDWQGNQPQHF.

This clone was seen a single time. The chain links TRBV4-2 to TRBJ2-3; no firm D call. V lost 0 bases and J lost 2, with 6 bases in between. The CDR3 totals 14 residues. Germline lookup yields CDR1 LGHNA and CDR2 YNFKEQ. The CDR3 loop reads CASSQEGFTDTQYF. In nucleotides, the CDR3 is TGTGCCAGCAGCCAAGAGGGTTTCACAGATACGCAGTATTTT.

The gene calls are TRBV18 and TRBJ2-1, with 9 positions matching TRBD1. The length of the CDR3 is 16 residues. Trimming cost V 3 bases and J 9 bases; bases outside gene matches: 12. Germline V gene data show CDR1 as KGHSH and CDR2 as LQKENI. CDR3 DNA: TGTGCCAGCTCACCCTCCGGGACAGGGCCCCAGGTTGAGCAGTTCTTC. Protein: CASSPSGTGPQVEQFF.

As DNA, the CDR3 is TGTGCCAGCAGCCCTTGGACCTGGGTAGATGAGCAGTTCTTC. Its protein is CASSPWTWVDEQFF. The chain recombines TRBV9 with TRBJ2-1; the D is unclear. The V and J ends lost 4 bases and 8 bases respectively, with 16 bases between them. Germline assignment: CDR1 SGDLS and CDR2 YYNGEE. This CDR3 has 14 residues.

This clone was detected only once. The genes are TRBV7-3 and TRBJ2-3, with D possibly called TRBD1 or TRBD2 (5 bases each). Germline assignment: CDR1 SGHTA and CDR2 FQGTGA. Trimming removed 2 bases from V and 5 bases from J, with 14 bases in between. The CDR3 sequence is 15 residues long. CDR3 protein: CASSLWGPALDTQYF. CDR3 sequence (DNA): TGTGCCAGCAGCTTATGGGGACCAGCCTTAGATACGCAGTATTTT.

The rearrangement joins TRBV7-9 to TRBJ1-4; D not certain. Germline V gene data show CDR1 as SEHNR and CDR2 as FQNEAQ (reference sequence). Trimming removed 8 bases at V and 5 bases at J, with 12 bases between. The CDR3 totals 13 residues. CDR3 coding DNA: TGTGCCAGCGATCCGGTCTTAAATGAAAAACTGTTTTTT. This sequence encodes CASDPVLNEKLFF.

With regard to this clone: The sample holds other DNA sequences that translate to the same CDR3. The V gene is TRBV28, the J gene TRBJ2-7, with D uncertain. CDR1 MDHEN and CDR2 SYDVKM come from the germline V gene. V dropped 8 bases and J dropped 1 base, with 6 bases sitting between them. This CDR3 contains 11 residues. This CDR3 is CASGLSYEQYF. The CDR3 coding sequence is TGTGCCAGCGGTCTTTCCTACGAGCAGTACTTC.

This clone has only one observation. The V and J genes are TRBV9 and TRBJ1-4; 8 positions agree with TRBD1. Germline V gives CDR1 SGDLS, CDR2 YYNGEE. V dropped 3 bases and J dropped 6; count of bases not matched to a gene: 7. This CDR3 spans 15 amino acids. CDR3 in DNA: TGTGCCAGCAGCGCTCGACAGGGGACGTATGAAAAACTGTTTTTT. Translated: CASSARQGTYEKLFF.

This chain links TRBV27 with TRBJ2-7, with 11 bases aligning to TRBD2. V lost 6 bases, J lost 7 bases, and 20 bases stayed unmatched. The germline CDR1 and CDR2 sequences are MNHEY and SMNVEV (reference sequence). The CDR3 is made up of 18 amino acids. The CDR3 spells CASSPSGTSGLGGLEQYF. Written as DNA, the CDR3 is TGTGCCAGCAGCCCCTCCGGGACTAGCGGTCTGGGGGGTCTAGAGCAGTACTTC.

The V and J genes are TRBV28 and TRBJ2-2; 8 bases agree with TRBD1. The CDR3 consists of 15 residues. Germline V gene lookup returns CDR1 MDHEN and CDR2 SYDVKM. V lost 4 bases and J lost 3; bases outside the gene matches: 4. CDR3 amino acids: CASSSLDRDTGELFF. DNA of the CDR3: TGTGCCAGCAGTTCCCTGGACAGGGACACCGGGGAGCTGTTTTTT.

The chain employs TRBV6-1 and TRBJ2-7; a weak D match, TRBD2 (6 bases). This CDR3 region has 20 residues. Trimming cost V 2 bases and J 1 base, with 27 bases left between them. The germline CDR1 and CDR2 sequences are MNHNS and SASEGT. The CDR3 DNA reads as TGTGCCAGCAGTGAAAGGTTTTTTTCTGGGTCTAGCGCTTTATCCTACGAGCAGTACTTC. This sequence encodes CASSERFFSGSSALSYEQYF.

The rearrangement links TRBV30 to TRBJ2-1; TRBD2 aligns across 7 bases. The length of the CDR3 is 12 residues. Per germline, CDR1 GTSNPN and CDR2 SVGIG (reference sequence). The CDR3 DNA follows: TGTGCTATAACGGCAGGCCGGACTAGGCCGTTCTTC. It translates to CAITAGRTRPFF. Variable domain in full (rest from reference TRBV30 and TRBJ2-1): SQTIHQWPATLVQPVGSPLSLECTVEGTSNPNLYWYRQAAGRGLQLLFYSVGIGQISSEVPQNLSASRPQDRQFILSSKKLLLSDSGFYLCAITAGRTRPFFGPGTRLTVL.

CDR3 in amino acids: CASSLGNSAPNYGYTF. The CDR3 region has the DNA TGCGCCAGCAGCTTGGGGAACAGCGCTCCTAACTATGGCTACACCTTC. V and J are TRBV5-1 and TRBJ1-2; D call uncertain. V dropped 0 bases and J dropped 0 bases, with 12 bases sitting between them. Germline V lookup: CDR1 SGHRS, CDR2 YFSETQ. The CDR3 sequence is 16 residues long.

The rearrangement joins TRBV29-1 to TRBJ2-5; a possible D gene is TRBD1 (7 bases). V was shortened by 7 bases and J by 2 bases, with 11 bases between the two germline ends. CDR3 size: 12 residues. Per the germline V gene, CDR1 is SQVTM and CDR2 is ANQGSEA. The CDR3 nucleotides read TGCAGCGGGTCAGGGGGGCAAGAGACCCAGTACTTC. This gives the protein CSGSGGQETQYF.

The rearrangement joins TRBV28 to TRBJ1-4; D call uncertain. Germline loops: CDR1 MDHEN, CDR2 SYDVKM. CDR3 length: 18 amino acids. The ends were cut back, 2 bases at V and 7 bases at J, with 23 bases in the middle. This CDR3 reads CASSLRNSWGGSREKLFF. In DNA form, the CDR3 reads TGTGCCAGCAGTTTACGTAACAGTTGGGGAGGGTCGCGTGAAAAACTGTTTTTT. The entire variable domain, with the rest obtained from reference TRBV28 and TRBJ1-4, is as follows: DVKVTQSSRYLVKRTGEKVFLECVQDMDHENMFWYRQDPGLGLRLIYFSYDVKMKEKGDIPEGYSVSREKKERFSLILESASTNQTSMYLCASSLRNSWGGSREKLFFGSGTQLSVL.

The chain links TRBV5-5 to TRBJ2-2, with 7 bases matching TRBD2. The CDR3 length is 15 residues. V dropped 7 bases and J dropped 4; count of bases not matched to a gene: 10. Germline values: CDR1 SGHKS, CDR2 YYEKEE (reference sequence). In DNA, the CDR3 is TGTGCCAGCGCCCCCGGGGAGGGCCGCACCGGGGAGCTGTTTTTT. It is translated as CASAPGEGRTGELFF.

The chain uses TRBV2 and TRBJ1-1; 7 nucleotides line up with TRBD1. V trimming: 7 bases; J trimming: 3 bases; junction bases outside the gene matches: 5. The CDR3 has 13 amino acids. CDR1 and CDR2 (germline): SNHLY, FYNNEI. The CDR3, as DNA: TGTGCCAGCACCAGGGGACAGTACACTGAAGCTTTCTTT. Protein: CASTRGQYTEAFF.

The CDR3 region is CASSVIRTGELFF. CDR3 in DNA: TGTGCCAGCAGCGTAATCAGGACCGGGGAGCTGTTTTTT. V is TRBV9 and J is TRBJ2-2; D is unresolved. This CDR3 has 13 amino acids. Germline V lookup: CDR1 SGDLS, CDR2 YYNGEE. V lost 1 base, J lost 5 bases, and 6 bases lay in between. The full variable domain, completed using reference TRBV9 and TRBJ2-2, is DSGVTQTPKHLITATGQRVTLRCSPRSGDLSVYWYQQSLDQGLQFLIQYYNGEERAKGNILERFSAQQFPDLHSELNLSSLELGDSALYFCASSVIRTGELFFGEGSRLTVL.

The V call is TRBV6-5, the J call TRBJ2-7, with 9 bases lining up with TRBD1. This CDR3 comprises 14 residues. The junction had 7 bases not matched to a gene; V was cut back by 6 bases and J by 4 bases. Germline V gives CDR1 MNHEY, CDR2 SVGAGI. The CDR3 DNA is TGTGCCAGCAGGCCTACAGGGGGCTTTTACGAGCAGTACTTC. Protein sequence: CASRPTGGFYEQYF.

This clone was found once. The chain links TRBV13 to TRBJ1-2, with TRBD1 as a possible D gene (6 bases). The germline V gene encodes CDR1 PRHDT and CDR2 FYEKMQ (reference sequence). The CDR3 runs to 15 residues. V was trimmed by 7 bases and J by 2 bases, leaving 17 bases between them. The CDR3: CASTLLGGANYGYTF. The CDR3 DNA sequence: TGTGCCAGCACCCTCCTGGGGGGGGCGAACTATGGCTACACCTTC. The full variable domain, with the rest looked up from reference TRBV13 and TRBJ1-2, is AAGVIQSPRHLIKEKRETATLKCYPIPRHDTVYWYQQGPGQDPQFLISFYEKMQSDKGSIPDRFSAQQFSDYHSELNMSSLELGDSALYFCASTLLGGANYGYTFGSGTRLTVV.

The CDR3, as DNA: TGTGCCAGCAGTACCGGGACAGCTAGCAATCAGCCCCAGCATTTT. Translated: CASSTGTASNQPQHF. The chain joins TRBV2 to TRBJ1-5; 7 bases agree with TRBD1. The CDR3 is 15 residues long. CDR1 SNHLY and CDR2 FYNNEI come from the germline V gene. V lost 5 bases, J lost 0 bases, and 4 bases stayed unmatched. The full variable domain, its missing parts supplied by reference TRBV2 and TRBJ1-5, is EPEVTQTPSHQVTQMGQEVILRCVPISNHLYFYWYRQILGQKVEFLVSFYNNEISEKSEIFDDQFSVERPDGSNFTLKIRSTKLEDSAMYFCASSTGTASNQPQHFGDGTRLSIL.

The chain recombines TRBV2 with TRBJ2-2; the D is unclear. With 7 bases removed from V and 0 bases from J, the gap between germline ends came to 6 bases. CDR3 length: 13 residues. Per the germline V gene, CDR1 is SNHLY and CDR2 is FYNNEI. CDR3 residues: CASNGPNTGELFF. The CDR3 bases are TGTGCCAGCAACGGGCCGAACACCGGGGAGCTGTTTTTT.

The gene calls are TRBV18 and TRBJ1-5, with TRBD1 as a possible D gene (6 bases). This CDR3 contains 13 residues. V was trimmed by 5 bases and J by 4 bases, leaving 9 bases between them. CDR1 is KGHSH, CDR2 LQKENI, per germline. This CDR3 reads CASSDGQNQPQHF. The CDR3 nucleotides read TGTGCCAGCTCAGACGGACAGAATCAGCCCCAGCATTTT.